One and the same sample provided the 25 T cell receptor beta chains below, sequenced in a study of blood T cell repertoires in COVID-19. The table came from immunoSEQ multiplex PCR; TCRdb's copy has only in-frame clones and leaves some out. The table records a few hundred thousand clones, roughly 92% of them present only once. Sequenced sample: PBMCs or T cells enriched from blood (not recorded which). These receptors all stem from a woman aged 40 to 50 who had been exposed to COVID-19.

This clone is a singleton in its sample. The CDR3 DNA reads TGTGCCTGGACCCTGGACACCGCGAACACCGGGGAGCTGTTTTTT. This gives the protein CAWTLDTANTGELFF. This sequence joins TRBV30 and TRBJ2-2; D possibly corresponds to TRBD1 (5 bases). The CDR3 is 15 amino acids. V was shortened by 4 bases and J by 0 bases, with 12 bases between the two germline ends. CDR1 and CDR2 (germline): GTSNPN, SVGIG (reference sequence).

This CDR3 is CASSLDSGNTIYF. Here the CDR3 DNA reads TGCGCCAGCAGCTTGGACAGCGGAAACACCATATATTTT. The rearrangement links TRBV5-1 to TRBJ1-3; D remains ambiguous. Per the germline V gene, CDR1 is SGHRS and CDR2 is YFSETQ. The CDR3 extends over 13 amino acids. The ends were cut back, 0 bases at V and 4 bases at J, with 5 bases in the middle.

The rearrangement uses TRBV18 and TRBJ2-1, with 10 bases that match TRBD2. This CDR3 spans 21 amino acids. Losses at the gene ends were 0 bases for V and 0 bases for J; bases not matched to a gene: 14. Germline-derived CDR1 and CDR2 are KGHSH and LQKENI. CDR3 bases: TGTGCCAGCTCACCACCGTCAATCCTAGCGGGGGTTACGAGCTCCTACAATGAGCAGTTCTTC. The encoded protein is CASSPPSILAGVTSSYNEQFF.

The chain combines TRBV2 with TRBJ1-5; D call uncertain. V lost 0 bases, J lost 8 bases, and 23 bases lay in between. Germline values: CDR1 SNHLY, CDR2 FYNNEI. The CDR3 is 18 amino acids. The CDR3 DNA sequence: TGTGCCAGCAGTGAAGCCCCCCTCTCGGGAAAGTTTGGGGAGCCCCAGCATTTT. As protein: CASSEAPLSGKFGEPQHF.

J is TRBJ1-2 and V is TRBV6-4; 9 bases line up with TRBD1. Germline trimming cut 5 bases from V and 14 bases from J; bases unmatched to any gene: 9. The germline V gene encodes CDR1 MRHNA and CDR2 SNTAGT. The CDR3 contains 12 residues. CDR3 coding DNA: TGTGCCAGCAGTCCCGGGACAGGGCGTCGGACCTTC. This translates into CASSPGTGRRTF.

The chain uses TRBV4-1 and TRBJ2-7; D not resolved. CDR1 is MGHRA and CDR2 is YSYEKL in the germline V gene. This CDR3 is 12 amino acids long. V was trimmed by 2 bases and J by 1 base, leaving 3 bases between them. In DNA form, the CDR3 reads TGCGCCAGCAGCCAACAGTCCTACGAGCAGTACTTC. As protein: CASSQQSYEQYF.

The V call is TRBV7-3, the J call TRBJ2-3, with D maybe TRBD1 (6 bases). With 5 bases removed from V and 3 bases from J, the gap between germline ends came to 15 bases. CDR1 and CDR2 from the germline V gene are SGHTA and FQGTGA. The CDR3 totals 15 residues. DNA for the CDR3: TGTGCCAGCAGCCATACAGGGAAGGGTACAGATACGCAGTATTTT. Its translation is CASSHTGKGTDTQYF.

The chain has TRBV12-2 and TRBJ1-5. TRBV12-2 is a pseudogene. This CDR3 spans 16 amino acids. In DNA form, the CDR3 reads TGTGCAAGTCGCTTAGAGGCGGCCTATAGCAATCAGCCCCAGCATTTT. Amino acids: CASRLEAAYSNQPQHF.

In DNA form, the CDR3 reads TGCGCCAGCAGCCAAGATCGTTACGGGACTAGCGGGAGGAATGAGCAGTTCTTC. This gives the protein CASSQDRYGTSGRNEQFF. This sequence joins TRBV4-3 and TRBJ2-1; TRBD2 aligns across 15 bases. Germline values: CDR1 LGHNA, CDR2 YSLEER. The ends lost 0 bases at V and 7 bases at J; junction bases unmatched: 7. The CDR3 extends over 18 amino acids.

The CDR3 sequence is CATAPGQVSGNTIYF. CDR3 coding DNA: TGTGCCACTGCTCCGGGACAGGTTTCTGGAAACACCATATATTTT. This sequence joins TRBV10-3 and TRBJ1-3; 8 bases agree with TRBD1. There are 15 residues in the CDR3. The V segment lost 10 bases and the J segment 1 base; nucleotides outside the gene matches: 9. CDR1 and CDR2 from the germline V gene are ENHRY and SYGVKD.

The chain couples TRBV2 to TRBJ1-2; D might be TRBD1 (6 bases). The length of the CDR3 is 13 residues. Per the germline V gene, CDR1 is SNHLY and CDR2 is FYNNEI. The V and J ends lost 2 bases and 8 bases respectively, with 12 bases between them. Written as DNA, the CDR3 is TGTGCCAGCAGTGAATGGCAGGGGACCGGCTACACCTTC. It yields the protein CASSEWQGTGYTF.

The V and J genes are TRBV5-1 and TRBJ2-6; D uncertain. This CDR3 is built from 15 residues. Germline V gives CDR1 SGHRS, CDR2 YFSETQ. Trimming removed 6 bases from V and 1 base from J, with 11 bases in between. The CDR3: CASTPSGSGANVLTF. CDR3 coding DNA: TGCGCCAGCACTCCGTCGGGTTCTGGGGCCAACGTCCTGACTTTC. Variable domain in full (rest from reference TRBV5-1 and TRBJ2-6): KAGVTQTPRYLIKTRGQQVTLSCSPISGHRSVSWYQQTPGQGLQFLFEYFSETQRNKGNFPGRFSGRQFSNSRSEMNVSTLELGDSALYLCASTPSGSGANVLTFGAGSRLTVL.

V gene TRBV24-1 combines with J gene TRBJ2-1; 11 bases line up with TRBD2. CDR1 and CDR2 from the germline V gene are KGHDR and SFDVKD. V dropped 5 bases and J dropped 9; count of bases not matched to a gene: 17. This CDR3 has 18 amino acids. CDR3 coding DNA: TGTGCCACCAGTGGTGATTGGGCTGCTAGCGGGAGGTCCGGTGAGCAGTTCTTC. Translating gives CATSGDWAASGRSGEQFF.

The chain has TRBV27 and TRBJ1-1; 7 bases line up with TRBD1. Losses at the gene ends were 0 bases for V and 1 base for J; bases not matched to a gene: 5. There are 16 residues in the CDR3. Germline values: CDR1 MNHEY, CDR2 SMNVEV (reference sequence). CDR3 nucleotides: TGTGCCAGCAGTTTATCGCCGACAGGGTGGAACACTGAAGCTTTCTTT. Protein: CASSLSPTGWNTEAFF.

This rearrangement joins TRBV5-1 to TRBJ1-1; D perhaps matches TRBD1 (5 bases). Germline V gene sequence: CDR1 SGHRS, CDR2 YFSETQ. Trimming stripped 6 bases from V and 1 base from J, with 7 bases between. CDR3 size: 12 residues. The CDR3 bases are TGCGCCAGCACTCAGGGGAACACTGAAGCTTTCTTT. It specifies CASTQGNTEAFF. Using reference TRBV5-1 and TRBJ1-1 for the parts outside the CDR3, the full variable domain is KAGVTQTPRYLIKTRGQQVTLSCSPISGHRSVSWYQQTPGQGLQFLFEYFSETQRNKGNFPGRFSGRQFSNSRSEMNVSTLELGDSALYLCASTQGNTEAFFGQGTRLTVV.

The CDR3 nucleotides are TGTGCCAGCAGTATTGCCGGGACAGGGACCGAAAAACTGTTTTTT. Encoded protein: CASSIAGTGTEKLFF. The chain carries TRBV6-2 or TRBV6-3 and TRBJ1-4, with 9 nucleotides matching TRBD1. The V segment lost 5 bases and the J segment 8 bases; nucleotides outside the gene matches: 9. CDR3 length: 15 residues. Germline assignment: CDR1 MNHEY and CDR2 SVGEGT.

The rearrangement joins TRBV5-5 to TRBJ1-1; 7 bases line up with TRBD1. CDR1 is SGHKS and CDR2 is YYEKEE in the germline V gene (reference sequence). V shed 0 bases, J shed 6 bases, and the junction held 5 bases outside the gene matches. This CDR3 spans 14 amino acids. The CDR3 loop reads CASSLEGGRAEAFF. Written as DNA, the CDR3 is TGTGCCAGCAGCTTGGAAGGGGGCAGGGCTGAAGCTTTCTTT.

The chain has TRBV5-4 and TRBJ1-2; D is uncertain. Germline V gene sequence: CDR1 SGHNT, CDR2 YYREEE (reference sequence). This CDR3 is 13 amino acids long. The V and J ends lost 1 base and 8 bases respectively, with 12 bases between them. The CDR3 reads CASSLTVSEGYTF. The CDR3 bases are TGTGCCAGCAGCTTGACAGTCTCCGAGGGCTACACCTTC.

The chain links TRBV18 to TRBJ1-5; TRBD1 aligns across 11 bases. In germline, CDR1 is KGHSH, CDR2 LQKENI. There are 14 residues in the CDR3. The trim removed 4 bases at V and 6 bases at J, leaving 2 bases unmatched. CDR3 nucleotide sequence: TGTGCCAGCTCACTGGGACAGGGGGTTCAGCCCCAGCATTTT. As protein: CASSLGQGVQPQHF.

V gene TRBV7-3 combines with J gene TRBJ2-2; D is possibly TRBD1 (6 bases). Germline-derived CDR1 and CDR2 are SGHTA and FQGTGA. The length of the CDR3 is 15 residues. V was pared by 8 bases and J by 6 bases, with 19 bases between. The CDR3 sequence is CASSPLGPGAGELFF. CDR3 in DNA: TGTGCCAGCTCTCCCCTGGGGCCAGGGGCCGGGGAGCTGTTTTTT.

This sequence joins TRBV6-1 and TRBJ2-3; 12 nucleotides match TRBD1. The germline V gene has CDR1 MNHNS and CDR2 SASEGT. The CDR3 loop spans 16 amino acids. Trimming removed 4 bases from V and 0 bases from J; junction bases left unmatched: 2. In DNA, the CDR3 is TGTGCCAGCAGTGGGGACAGGGGGCTTAGCACAGATACGCAGTATTTT. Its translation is CASSGDRGLSTDTQYF.

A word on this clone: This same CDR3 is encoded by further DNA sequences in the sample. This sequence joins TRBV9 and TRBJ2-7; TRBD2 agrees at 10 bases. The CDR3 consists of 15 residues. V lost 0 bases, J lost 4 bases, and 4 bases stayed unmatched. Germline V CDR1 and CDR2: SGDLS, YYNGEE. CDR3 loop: CASSVGASGSYEQYF. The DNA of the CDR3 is TGTGCCAGCAGCGTAGGGGCTAGCGGGAGTTACGAGCAGTACTTC.

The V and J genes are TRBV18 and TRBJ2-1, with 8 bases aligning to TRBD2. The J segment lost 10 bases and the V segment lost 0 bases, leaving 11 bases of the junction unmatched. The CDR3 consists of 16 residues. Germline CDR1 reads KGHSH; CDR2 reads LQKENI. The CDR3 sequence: CASSPPALAGLREQFF. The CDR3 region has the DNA TGTGCCAGCTCACCACCGGCTTTAGCGGGGTTACGGGAGCAGTTCTTC.

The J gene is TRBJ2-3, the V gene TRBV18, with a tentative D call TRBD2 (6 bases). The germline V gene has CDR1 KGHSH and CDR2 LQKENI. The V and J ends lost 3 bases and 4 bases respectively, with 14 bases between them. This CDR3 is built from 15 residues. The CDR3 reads CASSPGGGGADTQYF. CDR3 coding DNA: TGTGCCAGCTCACCGGGTGGGGGAGGCGCAGATACGCAGTATTTT.

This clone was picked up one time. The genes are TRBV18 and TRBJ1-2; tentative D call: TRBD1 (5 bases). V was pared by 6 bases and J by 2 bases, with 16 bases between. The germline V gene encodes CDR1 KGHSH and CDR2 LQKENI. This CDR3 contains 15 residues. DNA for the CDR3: TGTGCCAGCTCCGCGGACATGGATAGCAACTATGGCTACACCTTC. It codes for CASSADMDSNYGYTF.